The 15 T cell receptor beta chains below were found in one sample sequenced in a study of T cells in Graves' hyperthyroidism and ophthalmopathy. Amplified regions were TCR beta CDR3 sequences from RNA transcripts. Using the HTBI primer set, a first-round RT-PCR was run on the TCR CDR3. Each CDR3 protein gets one entry after TCRdb re-called the multiplex PCR reads with MiXCR. This table holds around 200,000 distinct CDR3 sequences, around 19% found once. Sequenced material: blood. The receptor source for this set is a man aged 40-55 years with Graves' hyperthyroidism.

As to this clonotype: The junction departs from germline at one end; a sequencing error may be responsible. This chain uses TRBV5-1 with TRBJ2-1, with a tentative D call TRBD1 (6 bases). The CDR3 sequence is 19 residues long. CDR1 and CDR2 (germline): SGHRS, YFSETQ. The CDR3 DNA is TGCGCCGGCAGCTTGGAAGGTGTAGGGATTAAGGGGGACTACAATGAGCAGTTCTTC. Translating it yields CAGSLEGVGIKGDYNEQFF. The entire variable domain, with the rest obtained from reference TRBV5-1 and TRBJ2-1, is as follows: KAGVTQTPRYLIKTRGQQVTLSCSPISGHRSVSWYQQTPGQGLQFLFEYFSETQRNKGNFPGRFSGRQFSNSRSEMNVSTLELGDSALYLCAGSLEGVGIKGDYNEQFFGPGTRLTVL.

This clonotype appeared a few times. The rearrangement joins TRBV7-3 to TRBJ2-1, with D possibly called TRBD1 or TRBD2 (6 bases each). Trimming removed 4 bases from V and 3 bases from J, with 19 bases in between. In germline, CDR1 is SGHTA, CDR2 FQGTGA. This CDR3 region has 17 residues. CDR3 in amino acids: CASSSKGGSWFYNEQFF. CDR3 bases: TGTGCCAGCAGCTCAAAGGGGGGCAGTTGGTTCTACAATGAGCAGTTCTTC.

This clonotype was seen ten or more times. The V gene is TRBV7-9, the J gene TRBJ2-1; D perhaps matches TRBD2 (6 bases). Germline CDR1 reads SEHNR; CDR2 reads FQNEAQ (reference sequence). CDR3 length equals 14 residues. Trimming left V 5 bases short and J 3 bases short, with 11 bases between. The CDR3 DNA follows: TGTGCCAGCAGCCCCGGAGGGAACTACAATGAGCAGTTCTTC. It codes for CASSPGGNYNEQFF.

At least ten counts were recorded for this clonotype. The chain couples TRBV12-3 or TRBV12-4 to TRBJ2-1; TRBD2 matches at 8 bases. With 5 bases clipped from V and 7 bases from J, the junction kept 7 bases outside the gene matches. The CDR3 runs 14 residues. As DNA, the CDR3 is TGTGCCAGCAGTCCAGGGACTAGAGCAAATGAGCAGTTCTTC. Protein sequence: CASSPGTRANEQFF.

This chain joins TRBV28 and TRBJ2-5, with D perhaps TRBD1 (6 bases). Germline V gives CDR1 MDHEN, CDR2 SYDVKM. This CDR3 is 15 amino acids long. Trimming took off 8 bases at V and 5 bases at J, with 21 bases between the two ends. The CDR3 here is CASLPHGMQGETQYF. The CDR3 bases are TGTGCCAGCCTCCCCCACGGGATGCAGGGGGAGACCCAGTACTTC. The full variable domain, with the rest looked up from reference TRBV28 and TRBJ2-5, is DVKVTQSSRYLVKRTGEKVFLECVQDMDHENMFWYRQDPGLGLRLIYFSYDVKMKEKGDIPEGYSVSREKKERFSLILESASTNQTSMYLCASLPHGMQGETQYFGPGTRLLVL.

This clonotype has a count of ten or more. This chain uses TRBV5-1 with TRBJ2-1; the D gene is possibly TRBD2 (5 bases). The length of the CDR3 is 16 residues. V lost 4 bases and J 3 bases, leaving 17 bases between the germline ends. Germline V gene sequence: CDR1 SGHRS, CDR2 YFSETQ. CDR3 DNA sequence: TGCGCCAGCAGCGCCAGAGAGGGAATAGGCTACAATGAGCAGTTCTTC. Its protein is CASSAREGIGYNEQFF.

In regard to this clonotype: A read error may be the cause here, since a much bigger clone is one base away. The V call is TRBV5-1, the J call TRBJ1-2; weak D call: TRBD1 (5 bases). Germline V lookup: CDR1 SGHRS, CDR2 YFSETQ. The CDR3 runs 13 residues. The V end lost 4 bases, the J end lost 8 bases, and 15 bases lay between the germline ends. CDR3 sequence: CASSTRGRGGYTF. DNA of the CDR3: TGCGCCAGCAGCACACGGGGGAGGGGAGGCTACACCTTC.

This clonotype has at least ten counts. The CDR3 bases are TGTGCCACCAGCAGAGATCCAAGGCCAGGAAGGTTAATGGGAGAGACCCAGTACTTC. Translated: CATSRDPRPGRLMGETQYF. The chain carries TRBV15 and TRBJ2-5; no firm D call. The CDR3 sequence is 19 residues long. Per the germline V gene, CDR1 is LNHNV and CDR2 is YYDKDF (reference sequence). Trimming shortened V by 0 bases and J by 4 bases, and 24 bases separated the two germline ends.

This clonotype was seen at least ten times. The rearrangement joins TRBV7-9 to TRBJ2-7; D is uncertain. CDR1 is SEHNR, CDR2 FQNEAQ, per germline (reference sequence). V lost 1 base to trimming and J lost 0 bases, with 10 bases between them. This CDR3 has 15 residues. CDR3 amino acids: CASSLDSDGSYEQYF. DNA for the CDR3: TGTGCCAGCAGCTTAGACAGCGATGGCTCCTACGAGCAGTACTTC.

This clonotype turned up a few times. The V gene is TRBV4-3, the J gene TRBJ1-1, with D uncertain. The germline V gene has CDR1 LGHNA and CDR2 YSLEER. The CDR3 spans 13 residues. The V end lost 8 bases, the J end lost 4 bases, and 14 bases lay between the germline ends. CDR3 DNA: TGCGCCAGCCGGGGAGTTTTGGGCACTGAAGCTTTCTTT. Encoded protein: CASRGVLGTEAFF.

V and J are TRBV2 and TRBJ2-7; D uncertain. The V gene lost 6 bases and the J gene lost 1 base, with 13 bases spanning the gap. Germline V gene data show CDR1 as SNHLY and CDR2 as FYNNEI. This CDR3 is 14 amino acids long. As DNA, the CDR3 is TGTGCCAGCAGCTTAGATGGGCCTTCCTACGAGCAGTACTTC. This gives the protein CASSLDGPSYEQYF.

The chain links TRBV7-6 to TRBJ2-6; D might be TRBD2 (5 bases). V shed 4 bases and J shed 0 bases, with 10 bases lying between them. Germline CDR1 and CDR2: SGHVS and FNYEAQ. There are 16 residues in the CDR3. As DNA, the CDR3 is TGTGCCAGCAGCTCATGGGAGAGCTCTGGGGCCAACGTCCTGACTTTC. Residues: CASSSWESSGANVLTF.

This clonotype was counted at least ten times. The J gene is TRBJ2-1, the V gene TRBV2; 8 nucleotides match TRBD1. Germline CDR1 and CDR2: SNHLY and FYNNEI. The CDR3 extends over 15 amino acids. The V gene end was trimmed by 6 bases and the J gene end by 3 bases; junction bases not matched to a gene: 7. CDR3 DNA: TGTGCCAGCAGGAGGGACAGGACTCTCTACAATGAGCAGTTCTTC. It codes for CASRRDRTLYNEQFF.

This clonotype was seen at least ten times. This chain joins TRBV20-1 and TRBJ2-3, with TRBD2 matching over 7 bases. This CDR3 is 14 amino acids long. The germline V gene encodes CDR1 DFQATT and CDR2 SNEGSKA (reference sequence). Trimming took 4 bases from V and 2 from J; bases not matched to a gene: 6. For the CDR3, the DNA is TGCAGTGCTATACAGCGGGGAAACACAGATACGCAGTATTTT. This sequence encodes CSAIQRGNTDTQYF.

This clonotype was seen a handful of times. The chain carries TRBV9 and TRBJ2-7; D ambiguous. The CDR3 is made up of 15 amino acids. Germline V CDR1 and CDR2: SGDLS, YYNGEE. Trimming pared 4 bases from V and 0 bases from J, leaving 14 bases between. Written as DNA, the CDR3 is TGTGCCAGCAGCTTCGGACCGATACCCTCCTACGAGCAGTACTTC. Amino acids: CASSFGPIPSYEQYF.